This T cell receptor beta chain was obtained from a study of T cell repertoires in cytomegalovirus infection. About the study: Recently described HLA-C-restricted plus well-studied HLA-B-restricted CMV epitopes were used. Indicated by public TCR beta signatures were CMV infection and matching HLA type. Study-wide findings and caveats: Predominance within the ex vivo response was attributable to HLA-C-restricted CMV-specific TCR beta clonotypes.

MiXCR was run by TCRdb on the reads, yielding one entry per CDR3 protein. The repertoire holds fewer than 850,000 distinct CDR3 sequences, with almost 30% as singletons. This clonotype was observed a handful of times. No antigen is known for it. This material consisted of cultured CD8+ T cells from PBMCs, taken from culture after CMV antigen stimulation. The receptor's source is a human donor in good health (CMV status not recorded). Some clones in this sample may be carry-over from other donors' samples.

The CDR3 spells CASSFPGTDRRTEAFF. The CDR3 bases are TGTGCCAGCAGCTTCCCCGGAACGGATCGAAGGACTGAAGCTTTCTTT. The rearrangement uses TRBV7-9 and TRBJ1-1; D gene ambiguous. CDR1 SEHNR and CDR2 FQNEAQ come from the germline V gene (reference sequence). This CDR3 contains 16 residues. V lost 3 bases and J 5 bases, leaving 19 bases between the germline ends.